Listed below are T cell receptor beta chains from one sample, sequenced in a study of T cell repertoires in cytomegalovirus infection. No antigen has been assigned to these receptors. MiXCR, applied by TCRdb to the reads, yields one record per CDR3 protein. The sample carries roughly 500,000 distinct CDR3 sequences, around 30% recorded once. The input for sequencing was cultured PBMCs, taken from culture after CMV antigen stimulation. The source of these receptors is a human donor in good health (CMV status not recorded). Some clones in this sample may be carry-over from other donors' samples. Both conserved end residues are part of each CDR3. A D gene is named only where the DNA matches it firmly. Not every row has a clone size; where given, it reads once, few, many or a size class.

V gene,D gene,clone size,J gene,CDR3 protein,CDR3 DNA
TRBV9,TRBD1,NA,TRBJ2-1,CASSGMGMEDRGRFDERFF,TGTGCCAGCAGCGGAATGGGTATGGAAGACAGGGGGCGGTTCGATGAGCGGTTCTTC
TRBV12-3/TRBV12-4,NA,NA,TRBJ2-3,CASSLPGADTQYF,TGTGCCAGCAGTTTGCCGGGAGCAGATACGCAGTATTTT
TRBV6-1,TRBD1,few,TRBJ2-7,CASSELGTAYEQYF,TGTGCCAGCAGTGAGCTGGGGACAGCCTACGAGCAGTACTTC
TRBV4-1,NA,NA,TRBJ1-2,CASSQEGPYGYTF,TGCGCCAGCAGCCAAGAAGGACCCTATGGCTACACCTTC
TRBV7-2,NA,few,TRBJ2-3,CASSLRHSTDTQYF,TGTGCCAGCAGCCTAAGACATTCCACAGATACGCAGTATTTT
TRBV28,NA,few,TRBJ2-7,CASSRSGSYEQYF,TGTGCCAGCAGTCGATCTGGTTCCTACGAGCAGTACTTC
TRBV7-8,TRBD1,few,TRBJ2-3,CASSPRQRGTGSTDTQYF,TGTGCCAGCAGCCCACGACAGAGAGGGACAGGAAGCACAGATACGCAGTATTTT
TRBV6-2/TRBV6-3,NA,NA,TRBJ2-5,CASSPFGNDAGTQYF,TGTGCCAGCAGTCCTTTCGGGAATGACGCCGGGACCCAGTACTTC
TRBV28,NA,NA,TRBJ2-1,CASTSRQVGQFF,TGTGCCAGCACCTCGAGGCAGGTTGGGCAGTTCTTC
TRBV7-3,NA,NA,TRBJ1-3,CASSFRGNSGNTIYF,TGTGCCAGCAGCTTTAGGGGCAACTCTGGAAACACCATATATTTT
TRBV12-3/TRBV12-4,NA,NA,TRBJ2-2,CASRVSNTGELFF,TGTGCCAGCAGGGTTTCGAACACCGGGGAGCTGTTTTTT
TRBV4-2,TRBD2,few,TRBJ2-1,CASSQGGTSSIPFF,TGTGCCAGCAGCCAAGGAGGGACTAGCAGTATCCCGTTCTTC
TRBV7-8,NA,NA,TRBJ2-2,CASSLTRGQNTGELFF,TGTGCCAGCAGCCTAACACGGGGACAGAACACCGGGGAGCTGTTTTTT
TRBV19,TRBD1,NA,TRBJ2-7,CASSMHRGEQYF,TGTGCCAGTAGTATGCACAGGGGCGAGCAGTACTTC
TRBV6-2/TRBV6-3,NA,NA,TRBJ2-1,CASRRTQVNEQFF,TGTGCCAGCCGACGGACCCAGGTCAATGAGCAGTTCTTC
TRBV7-2,NA,many,TRBJ2-7,CASSLGDSIPYEQYF,TGTGCCAGCAGCTTAGGAGACTCAATCCCCTACGAGCAGTACTTC
TRBV7-2,NA,few,TRBJ1-5,CASSLAGDVQPQHF,TGTGCCAGCAGCTTGGCAGGGGATGTGCAGCCCCAGCATTTT
TRBV18,NA,few,TRBJ1-4,CASSPFRGPATNEKLFF,TGTGCCAGCTCTCCCTTTCGGGGGCCCGCAACTAATGAAAAACTGTTTTTT
TRBV9,NA,once,TRBJ1-4,CASSEAIYNEKLFF,TGTGCCAGCAGCGAGGCCATATATAATGAAAAACTGTTTTTT
TRBV28,NA,NA,TRBJ1-5,CASSFGGRVLGQPQHF,TGTGCCAGCAGTTTTGGAGGCAGGGTATTAGGTCAGCCCCAGCATTTT